These T cell receptor beta chains were read from a single sample in a study of beta chain features in type 1 diabetes. The protocol was immunoSEQ multiplex PCR, while the TCRdb copy is restricted to in-frame clones and leaves out a portion. In the table there are 450,000 or so clones, around 10% of which are singletons. The source material was naive CD4+ T cells from blood. These receptor sequences come from a woman younger than 35 in good health. Each CDR3 is given with its conserved first and last residue.

>TRBV6-5|TRBJ2-7
CASSSAGTGSYEQYF
>TRBV7-2|TRBJ2-7
CASSLDPPYEQYF
>TRBV13|TRBJ2-7
CASSRDSVAYEQYF
>TRBV5-1|TRBJ2-5
CASSSLTSGSGETQYF
>TRBV5-6|TRBJ2-1
CASSSGAGEQFF
>TRBV30|TRBJ2-5
CAWSVRLAGGETQYF
>TRBV29-1|TRBJ1-1
CSVVPGGAFRTEAFF
>TRBV5-1|TRBJ2-1
CATTTKGSSYNEQFF
>TRBV19|TRBJ2-7
CASSRSRDFEQYF
>TRBV18|TRBJ1-5
CASSPTGNQPQHF
>TRBV13|TRBJ1-2
CASSKPGQGVRYGYTF
>TRBV7-2|TRBJ2-2
CASSLLGTANTGELFF
>TRBV5-1|TRBJ2-5
CASSFRLAGGRETQYF
>TRBV30|-
CAWSQRSYEQYF
>TRBV7-9|TRBJ1-2
CASSFANIGRDYYGYTF
>TRBV7-9|TRBJ1-4
CASSLRQDNEKLFF
>TRBV4-3|TRBJ2-7
CASSQDWLLAGVYEQYF
>TRBV5-6|TRBJ2-3
CASSLSIRYGFTDTQYF
>TRBV7-6|TRBJ1-2
CASSSGTGSWGYTF
>TRBV7-3|TRBJ2-1
CASSAGRLNNEQFF
>TRBV7-9|TRBJ2-2
CARTGTSPGELFF
>TRBV7-2|TRBJ2-7
CASSPIWSRYEQYF
>TRBV4-3|TRBJ1-6
CASSQDPYRQGGNSPLHF
>TRBV5-4|TRBJ2-1
CASRTFGGLYNEQFF
>TRBV6-5|TRBJ1-1
CASSRRRGTEAFF
>TRBV7-8|TRBJ2-1
CASSHRGVSYNEQFF
>TRBV7-3|TRBJ2-3
CASSDSGSTDTQYF
>TRBV28|TRBJ2-1
CASSSGLPRSYNEQFF
>TRBV11-3|TRBJ2-3
CASSLGMAGGPTDTQYF
>TRBV10-3|TRBJ2-1
CAISDVSQYNEQFF
>TRBV27|TRBJ2-3
CASSSWGPTDTQYF
>TRBV7-2|TRBJ1-1
CASSPLTGIGTEAFF
>TRBV28|TRBJ1-2
CASRPGGGYGYTF
>TRBV19|TRBJ2-3
CASSSGDTQYF
>TRBV18|TRBJ1-1
CASSPQRSVEAFF
>TRBV7-2|TRBJ2-7
CASSSTGVNEQYF
>TRBV14|TRBJ2-1
CASSPLRLAPSNEQFF
>TRBV9|TRBJ2-6
CASSVRTGKLSGANVLTF
>TRBV7-2|TRBJ2-5
CASSLAGSRETQYF
>TRBV5-4|TRBJ2-1
CASRYGGASYNEQFF
>TRBV28|TRBJ2-6
CASSLGGTGANVLTF